This T cell receptor beta chain was documented in a study of human T cells and chemical hapten exposure. As for the study in general: How much TCR each sample yielded varied, mostly because pooled library volumes differed slightly.

The time point is: patch test 3, about 24 weeks after DPC sensitization. Treatment in this sample: therapeutic diphenylcyclopropenone sensitization with weekly scalp DPC. Whole blood that had not been fractionated was the source of extracted total RNA. CDR3 length: 16 residues. CDR1 and CDR2 (germline): LNHDA, SQIVND (reference sequence). V was clipped by 7 bases and J by 5 bases, with 24 bases between them. This clonotype was observed a few times. What it binds is unknown. The library labeled individual cDNA molecules by adding unique molecular identifiers to them. TCRdb re-called the RACE reads with MiXCR, one entry per CDR3 protein. Altogether about 120,000 distinct CDR3 sequences are present, approximately 10% being singletons, with the ten largest covering over 2%. Study-wide results and caveats: In the PT1 data, expanded TCR counts showed a positive correlation with patch test score.

The sequencing here drew on whole blood, taken in connection with sensitization to the hapten diphenylcyclopropenone (DPC). This receptor was identified in a woman in her fifties or sixties with alopecia areata. Some clones in this sample may be carry-over from other donors' samples. This sequence joins TRBV19 and TRBJ2-7; tentatively, D is TRBD2 (5 bases). CDR3 sequence (DNA): TGTGCCAGTACAGTAGCGCCGAACTCTGCGGGCCACGAGCAGTACTTC. Translated: CASTVAPNSAGHEQYF.